One and the same sample provided the 10 T cell receptor beta chains below, sequenced in a study of T cells after yellow fever vaccination. In TCRdb, the 5' RACE reads were re-called with MiXCR into one record per CDR3 protein. The sample lists under 300,000 distinct CDR3 sequences, about 7% occurring once. Here the sequenced sample was CD4+ T cells sorted from PBMCs, taken 15 days after the yellow fever booster vaccination. These receptors were collected from a man aged 30 to 45 who received the YFV17D yellow fever vaccine.

This clonotype was seen a few times. The V call is TRBV20-1, the J call TRBJ2-7, with 8 bases identical to TRBD2. Germline V gene lookup returns CDR1 DFQATT and CDR2 SNEGSKA (reference sequence). This CDR3 comprises 13 residues. Losses at the gene ends were 3 bases for V and 4 bases for J; bases not matched to a gene: 5. CDR3 sequence (DNA): TGCAGTGCTAGTGGTCGGGAGGGATACGAGCAGTACTTC. The encoded protein is CSASGREGYEQYF.

The chain uses TRBV6-1 and TRBJ2-1; a possible D gene is TRBD2 (6 bases). V lost 4 bases and J lost 0, with 19 bases in between. Per the germline V gene, CDR1 is MNHNS and CDR2 is SASEGT. This CDR3 contains 18 residues. CDR3 bases: TGTGCCAGCAGTGCAGATCCTAGCTGGAGGGCCTCCTACAATGAGCAGTTCTTC. Encoded protein: CASSADPSWRASYNEQFF.

This clonotype was counted only a few times. The chain links TRBV29-1 to TRBJ2-6; no definite D call. CDR1 SQVTM and CDR2 ANQGSEA come from the germline V gene. The CDR3 runs 15 residues. Deletions cut 2 bases from V and 0 bases from J, with 8 bases between. CDR3 sequence (DNA): TGCAGCGTTGAATCGGTTAGCTCTGGGGCCAACGTCCTGACTTTC. It translates to CSVESVSSGANVLTF.

The chain joins TRBV5-6 to TRBJ2-7; D possibly uses TRBD1 or TRBD2 (5 bases each). The CDR3 has 13 amino acids. The germline V and J ends were trimmed by 6 bases and 2 bases, with 12 bases remaining between them. Germline V gene lookup returns CDR1 SGHDT and CDR2 YYEEEE. CDR3 DNA: TGTGCCAGCACCCGGGACCGCCCCTACGAGCAGTACTTC. Its translation is CASTRDRPYEQYF.

The sample holds many counts of this clonotype. The rearrangement links TRBV7-9 to TRBJ2-5; a weak D match, TRBD1 (5 bases). The germline V gene has CDR1 SEHNR and CDR2 FQNEAQ (reference sequence). V was trimmed by 4 bases and J by 1 base, leaving 10 bases between them. This CDR3 has 14 residues. In nucleotides, the CDR3 is TGTGCCAGCAGCTCCCTCCAGGGCCAAGAGACCCAGTACTTC. This translates into CASSSLQGQETQYF.

This clonotype has a handful of counts. This chain links TRBV9 with TRBJ2-1, with 12 bases identical to TRBD2. The CDR3 is 16 amino acids. Germline CDR1 and CDR2: SGDLS and YYNGEE. The V segment lost 3 bases and the J segment 5 bases; nucleotides outside the gene matches: 6. Here the CDR3 DNA reads TGTGCCAGCAGCGCACCGGGACTAGCGGGCAACAATGAGCAGTTCTTC. It specifies CASSAPGLAGNNEQFF.

This clonotype was observed once. CDR3 sequence: CSARVGGPITEAFF. The CDR3 nucleotides are TGCAGTGCTAGAGTGGGTGGGCCCATCACTGAAGCTTTCTTT. The chain joins TRBV20-1 to TRBJ1-1; D remains ambiguous. The CDR3 extends over 14 amino acids. Germline assignment: CDR1 DFQATT and CDR2 SNEGSKA (reference sequence). Trimming stripped 1 base from V and 4 bases from J, with 13 bases between.

This clonotype was seen a few times. This chain joins TRBV10-3 and TRBJ2-1; D is unresolved. This CDR3 spans 13 amino acids. Germline V gene data show CDR1 as ENHRY and CDR2 as SYGVKD. V was clipped by 5 bases and J by 4 bases, with 9 bases between them. The CDR3 protein is CAISPDTYNEQFF. The CDR3 DNA follows: TGTGCCATCAGTCCTGACACTTACAATGAGCAGTTCTTC.

This clonotype turned up a few times. The J gene is TRBJ2-7, the V gene TRBV18, with 14 bases lining up with TRBD2. Germline V gene sequence: CDR1 KGHSH, CDR2 LQKENI. The CDR3 loop spans 14 amino acids. The junction had 1 base not matched to a gene; V was cut back by 3 bases and J by 6 bases. CDR3 in amino acids: CASSPGLAGVEQYF. The CDR3 bases are TGTGCCAGCTCACCGGGACTAGCGGGAGTCGAGCAGTACTTC.

This clonotype has just a few counts. The chain recombines TRBV3-1 with TRBJ1-2; D may be TRBD1 (5 bases). With 0 bases removed from V and 4 bases from J, the gap between germline ends came to 12 bases. Germline values: CDR1 LGHDT, CDR2 YNNKEL (reference sequence). The length of the CDR3 is 15 residues. The CDR3 DNA follows: TGTGCCAGCAGCCAAGATCAAGGGGCCGGCTATGGCTACACCTTC. As protein: CASSQDQGAGYGYTF.